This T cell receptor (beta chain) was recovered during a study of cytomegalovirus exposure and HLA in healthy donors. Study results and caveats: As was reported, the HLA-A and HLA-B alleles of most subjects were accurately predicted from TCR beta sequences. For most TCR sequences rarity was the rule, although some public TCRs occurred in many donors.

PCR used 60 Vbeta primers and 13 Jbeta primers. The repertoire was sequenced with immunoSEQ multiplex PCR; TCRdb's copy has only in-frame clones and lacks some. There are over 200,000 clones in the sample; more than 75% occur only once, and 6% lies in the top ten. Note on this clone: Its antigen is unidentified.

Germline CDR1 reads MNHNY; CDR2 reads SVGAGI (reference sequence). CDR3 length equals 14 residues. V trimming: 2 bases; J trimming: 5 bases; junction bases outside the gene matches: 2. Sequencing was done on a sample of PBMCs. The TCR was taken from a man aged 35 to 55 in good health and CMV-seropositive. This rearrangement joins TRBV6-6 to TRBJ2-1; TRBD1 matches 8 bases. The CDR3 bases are TGTGCCAGCAGTTACGGGACAGGCAACAATGAGCAGTTCTTC. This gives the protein CASSYGTGNNEQFF.